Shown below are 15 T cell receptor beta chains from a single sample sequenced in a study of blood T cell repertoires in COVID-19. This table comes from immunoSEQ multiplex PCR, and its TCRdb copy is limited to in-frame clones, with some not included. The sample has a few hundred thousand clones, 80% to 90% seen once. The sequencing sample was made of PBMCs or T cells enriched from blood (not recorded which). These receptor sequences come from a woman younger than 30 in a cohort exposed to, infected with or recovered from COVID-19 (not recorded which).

CDR3 in DNA: TGTGCCAGCAGCTATTGGACAGGTGCCTCCTACAATGAGCAGTTCTTC. This sequence encodes CASSYWTGASYNEQFF. The V gene is TRBV5-6, the J gene TRBJ2-1; 7 bases map to TRBD1. The CDR3 spans 16 residues. J was trimmed by 0 bases and V by 3 bases; bases with no gene match: 6. Germline V gene sequence: CDR1 SGHDT, CDR2 YYEEEE.

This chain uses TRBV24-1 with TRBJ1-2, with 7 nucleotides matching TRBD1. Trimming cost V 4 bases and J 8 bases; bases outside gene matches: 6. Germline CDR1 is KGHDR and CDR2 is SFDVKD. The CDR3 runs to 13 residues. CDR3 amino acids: CATSDGQVWGYTF. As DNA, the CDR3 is TGTGCCACCAGTGACGGACAGGTTTGGGGCTACACCTTC.

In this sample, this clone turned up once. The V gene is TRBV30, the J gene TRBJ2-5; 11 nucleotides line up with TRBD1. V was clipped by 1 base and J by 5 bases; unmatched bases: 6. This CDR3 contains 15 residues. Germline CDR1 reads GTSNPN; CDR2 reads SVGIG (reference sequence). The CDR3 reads CAWSAGTGGSETQYF. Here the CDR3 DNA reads TGTGCCTGGAGTGCAGGGACAGGGGGTAGTGAGACCCAGTACTTC.

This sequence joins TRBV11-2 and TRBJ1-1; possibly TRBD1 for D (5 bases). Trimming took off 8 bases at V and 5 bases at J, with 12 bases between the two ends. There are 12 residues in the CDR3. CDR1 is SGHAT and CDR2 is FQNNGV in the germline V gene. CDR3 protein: CASGIRGTEAFF. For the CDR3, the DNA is TGTGCCAGCGGCATCCGGGGGACTGAAGCTTTCTTT.

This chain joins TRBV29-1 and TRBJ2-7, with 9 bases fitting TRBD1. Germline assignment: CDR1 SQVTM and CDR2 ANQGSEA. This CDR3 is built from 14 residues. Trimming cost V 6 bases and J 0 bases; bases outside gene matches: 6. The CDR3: CSVKDRGYSYEQYF. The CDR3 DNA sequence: TGCAGCGTCAAGGACAGGGGCTACTCCTACGAGCAGTACTTC.

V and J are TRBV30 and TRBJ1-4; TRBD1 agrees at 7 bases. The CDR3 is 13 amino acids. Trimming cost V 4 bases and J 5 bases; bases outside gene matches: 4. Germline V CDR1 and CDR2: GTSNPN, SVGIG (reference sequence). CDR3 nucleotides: TGTGCCTGGAAGGGACAGCCAAATGAAAAACTGTTTTTT. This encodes CAWKGQPNEKLFF.

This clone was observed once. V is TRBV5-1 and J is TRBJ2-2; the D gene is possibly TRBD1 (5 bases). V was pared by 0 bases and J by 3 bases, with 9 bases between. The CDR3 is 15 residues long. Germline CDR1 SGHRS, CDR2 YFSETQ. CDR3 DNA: TGCGCCAGCAGCTTGGTGGCAGGGTACACCGGGGAGCTGTTTTTT. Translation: CASSLVAGYTGELFF.

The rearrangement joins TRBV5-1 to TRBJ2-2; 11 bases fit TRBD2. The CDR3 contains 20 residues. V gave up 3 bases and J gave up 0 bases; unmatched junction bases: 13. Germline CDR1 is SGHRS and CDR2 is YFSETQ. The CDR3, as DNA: TGCGCCAGCAGCTACCGACGGGCTAGCGGGAGGACCCCGAACACCGGGGAGCTGTTTTTT. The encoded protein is CASSYRRASGRTPNTGELFF.

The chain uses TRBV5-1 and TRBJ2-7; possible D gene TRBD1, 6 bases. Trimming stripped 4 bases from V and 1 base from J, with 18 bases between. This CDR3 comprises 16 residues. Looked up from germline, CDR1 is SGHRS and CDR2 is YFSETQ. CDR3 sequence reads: CASSPAAQGVSYEQYF. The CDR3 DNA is TGCGCCAGCAGCCCAGCCGCACAGGGAGTTTCCTACGAGCAGTACTTC. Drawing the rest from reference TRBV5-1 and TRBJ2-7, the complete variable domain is KAGVTQTPRYLIKTRGQQVTLSCSPISGHRSVSWYQQTPGQGLQFLFEYFSETQRNKGNFPGRFSGRQFSNSRSEMNVSTLELGDSALYLCASSPAAQGVSYEQYFGPGTRLTVT.

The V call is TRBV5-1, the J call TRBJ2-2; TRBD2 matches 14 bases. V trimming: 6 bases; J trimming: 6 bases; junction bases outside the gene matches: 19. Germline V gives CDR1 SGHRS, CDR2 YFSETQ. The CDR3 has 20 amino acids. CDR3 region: CASKLGTSGRVGRYAGELFF. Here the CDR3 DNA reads TGCGCCAGCAAGCTAGGGACTAGCGGGAGAGTAGGCCGGTACGCCGGGGAGCTGTTTTTT.

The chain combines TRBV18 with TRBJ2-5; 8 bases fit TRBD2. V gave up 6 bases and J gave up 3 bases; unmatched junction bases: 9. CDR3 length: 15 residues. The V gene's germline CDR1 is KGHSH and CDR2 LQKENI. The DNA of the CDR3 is TGTGCCAGCTCCCCTCTGGGACTAGGTGAAGAGACCCAGTACTTC. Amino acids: CASSPLGLGEETQYF.

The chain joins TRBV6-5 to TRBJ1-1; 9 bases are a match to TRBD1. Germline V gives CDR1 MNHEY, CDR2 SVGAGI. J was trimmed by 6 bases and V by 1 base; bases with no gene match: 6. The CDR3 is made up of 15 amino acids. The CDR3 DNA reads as TGTGCCAGCAGTTACTATGGGACAGGGATGGCTGAAGCTTTCTTT. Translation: CASSYYGTGMAEAFF.

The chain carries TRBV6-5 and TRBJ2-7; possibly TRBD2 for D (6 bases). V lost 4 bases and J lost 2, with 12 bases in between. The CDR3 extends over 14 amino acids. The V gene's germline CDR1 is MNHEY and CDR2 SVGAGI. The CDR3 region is CASSSSGAAYEQYF. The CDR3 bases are TGTGCCAGCAGTTCCTCGGGAGCGGCCTACGAGCAGTACTTC.

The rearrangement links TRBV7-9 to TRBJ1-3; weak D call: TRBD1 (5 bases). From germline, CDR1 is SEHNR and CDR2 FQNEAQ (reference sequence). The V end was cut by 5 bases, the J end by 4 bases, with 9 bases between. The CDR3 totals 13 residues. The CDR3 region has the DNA TGTGCCAGCAGCGCGGGGGAGGGAAACACCATATATTTT. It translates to CASSAGEGNTIYF.

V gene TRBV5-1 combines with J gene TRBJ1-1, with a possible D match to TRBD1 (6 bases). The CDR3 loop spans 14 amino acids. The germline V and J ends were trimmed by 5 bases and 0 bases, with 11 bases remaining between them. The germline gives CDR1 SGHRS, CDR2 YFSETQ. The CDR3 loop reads CASRYGTMNTEAFF. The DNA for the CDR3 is TGCGCCAGCAGATACGGGACAATGAACACTGAAGCTTTCTTT. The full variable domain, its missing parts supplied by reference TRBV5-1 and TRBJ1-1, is KAGVTQTPRYLIKTRGQQVTLSCSPISGHRSVSWYQQTPGQGLQFLFEYFSETQRNKGNFPGRFSGRQFSNSRSEMNVSTLELGDSALYLCASRYGTMNTEAFFGQGTRLTVV.